These 21 T cell receptor beta chains came from one sample sequenced in a study of T cell changes during pregnancy in multiple sclerosis. Sequencing used immunoSEQ multiplex PCR; TCRdb keeps in-frame clones, though not all of them. The repertoire consists of about 130,000 clones, with around 95% occurring once and the leading ten covering 0.44%. Specimen: peripheral blood, collected after pregnancy. These receptors were taken from a female donor with multiple sclerosis, enrolled in a pregnancy study.

This chain joins TRBV5-5 and TRBJ2-5, with D uncertain. With 0 bases removed from V and 1 base from J, the gap between germline ends came to 7 bases. Germline V gives CDR1 SGHKS, CDR2 YYEKEE (reference sequence). The CDR3 sequence is 14 residues long. In DNA form, the CDR3 reads TGTGCCAGCAGCTTGGTTGGCAGCCAAGAGACCCAGTACTTC. Protein sequence: CASSLVGSQETQYF.

J is TRBJ2-1 and V is TRBV5-1, with 10 bases identical to TRBD2. CDR3 length: 17 residues. Trimming at V came to 4 bases and at J to 12 bases, leaving 19 bases not matched to a gene. Germline V gives CDR1 SGHRS, CDR2 YFSETQ. CDR3 in amino acids: CASSPSQSSGRGFGQFF. CDR3 bases: TGCGCCAGCAGCCCCTCCCAATCTAGCGGGAGAGGGTTTGGGCAGTTCTTC.

This clone has a handful of counts. The chain is built from TRBV28 and TRBJ1-1; D remains unclear. CDR1 MDHEN and CDR2 SYDVKM come from the germline V gene. This CDR3 has 14 residues. V gave up 8 bases and J gave up 3 bases, with 16 bases separating them. The CDR3 sequence is CASRPSFRDTEAFF. CDR3 sequence (DNA): TGTGCCAGCCGACCGTCGTTTCGGGACACTGAAGCTTTCTTT.

V gene TRBV21-1 combines with J gene TRBJ1-4. TRBV21-1 is a known pseudogene. CDR3 length equals 16 residues. This CDR3 reads CASSKPAGKCDEKLFF. CDR3 coding DNA: TGTGCCAGCAGCAAACCGGCGGGGAAGTGTGATGAAAAACTGTTTTTT.

The genes are TRBV7-9 and TRBJ2-7; 9 nucleotides align to TRBD2. V was clipped by 1 base and J by 3 bases; unmatched bases: 4. In germline, CDR1 is SEHNR, CDR2 FQNEAQ (reference sequence). The CDR3 length is 15 residues. The CDR3 DNA reads as TGTGCCAGCAGCTTAGTGACTAGCGGCCTCTACGAGCAGTACTTC. Translation gives CASSLVTSGLYEQYF.

The V and J genes are TRBV4-3 and TRBJ2-1; 9 nucleotides align to TRBD2. This CDR3 has 14 amino acids. Germline V lookup: CDR1 LGHNA, CDR2 YSLEER. V dropped 4 bases and J dropped 5; count of bases not matched to a gene: 3. The CDR3 here is CASSPAGGDNEQFF. The DNA for the CDR3 is TGCGCCAGCAGCCCGGCGGGAGGGGACAATGAGCAGTTCTTC.

V gene TRBV18 combines with J gene TRBJ1-1, with D possibly matching TRBD1 (5 bases). Trimming took 4 bases from V and 8 from J, leaving 11 bases between them. The CDR3 sequence is 12 residues long. Per germline, CDR1 KGHSH and CDR2 LQKENI. The CDR3 nucleotides are TGTGCCAGCTCACTCAGGGCCCCGGAAGCTTTCTTT. This encodes CASSLRAPEAFF. Drawing the rest from reference TRBV18 and TRBJ1-1, the complete variable domain is NAGVMQNPRHLVRRRGQEARLRCSPMKGHSHVYWYRQLPEEGLKFMVYLQKENIIDESGMPKERFSAEFPKEGPSILRIQQVVRGDSAAYFCASSLRAPEAFFGQGTRLTVV.

This clone has only one observation. The J gene is TRBJ2-1, the V gene TRBV28; 9 bases fit TRBD2. The CDR3 extends over 16 amino acids. Per the germline V gene, CDR1 is MDHEN and CDR2 is SYDVKM. The V segment lost 5 bases and the J segment 10 bases; nucleotides outside the gene matches: 15. CDR3: CASSTIGAGGPQEQFF. The CDR3 DNA is TGTGCCAGCAGTACGATCGGGGCGGGAGGGCCTCAGGAGCAGTTCTTC.

The chain has TRBV10-3 and TRBJ1-1; D uncertain. Germline V lookup: CDR1 ENHRY, CDR2 SYGVKD. Trimming cost V 8 bases and J 1 base, with 14 bases left between them. CDR3 length: 14 amino acids. The CDR3 loop is CAISHVAENTEAFF. As DNA, the CDR3 is TGTGCCATCTCCCACGTGGCCGAGAACACTGAAGCTTTCTTT.

The chain is built from TRBV4-1 and TRBJ2-7; 7 nucleotides match TRBD1. Germline-derived CDR1 and CDR2 are MGHRA and YSYEKL. Trimming at V came to 2 bases and at J to 4 bases, leaving 8 bases not matched to a gene. The CDR3 consists of 15 residues. The CDR3 DNA is TGCGCCAGCAGCCAAAGTGGGGGACAGCCATACGAGCAGTACTTC. It specifies CASSQSGGQPYEQYF.

V is TRBV5-1 and J is TRBJ2-3; TRBD1 matches 8 bases. Germline V gene lookup returns CDR1 SGHRS and CDR2 YFSETQ. CDR3 size: 15 residues. Trimming cost V 2 bases and J 1 base; bases outside gene matches: 3. Here the CDR3 reads CASSLTGGRTDTQYF. The CDR3 coding sequence is TGCGCCAGCAGCTTAACAGGGGGACGCACAGATACGCAGTATTTT.

This rearrangement joins TRBV11-1 to TRBJ2-1; perhaps TRBD1 as D (6 bases). The germline gives CDR1 SGHAT, CDR2 FQDESV (reference sequence). CDR3 size: 14 residues. Trimming left V 1 base short and J 7 bases short, with 11 bases between. DNA for the CDR3: TGTGCCAGCAGCTTAGAGGACAGTTTGAATGAGCAGTTCTTC. Amino acids: CASSLEDSLNEQFF.

The chain recombines TRBV7-6 with TRBJ2-1, with TRBD2 matching over 7 bases. V shed 0 bases and J 4 bases; nucleotides not matched to a gene: 3. Germline values: CDR1 SGHVS, CDR2 FNYEAQ. The CDR3 totals 15 residues. CDR3 sequence (DNA): TGTGCCAGCAGCTTAGCGGGAGGGCCTTACAATGAGCAGTTCTTC. It codes for CASSLAGGPYNEQFF.

The chain combines TRBV27 with TRBJ1-2; TRBD1 matches at 9 bases. V trimming: 6 bases; J trimming: 7 bases; junction bases outside the gene matches: 6. CDR1 MNHEY and CDR2 SMNVEV come from the germline V gene (reference sequence). The CDR3 loop spans 13 amino acids. The CDR3 DNA follows: TGTGCCAGCAGGCCGACAGGGGGTCTTGGCTACACCTTC. This encodes CASRPTGGLGYTF.

This rearrangement joins TRBV5-8 to TRBJ2-7; 7 bases align to TRBD1. V lost 3 bases to trimming and J lost 6 bases; unmatched junction nucleotides: 12. The CDR3 is 15 residues long. Germline CDR1 reads SGHTS; CDR2 reads YDEGEE. Written as DNA, the CDR3 is TGTGCCAGCAGCTACATGACAGGGAGCCTGCTCGAGCAGTACTTC. This sequence encodes CASSYMTGSLLEQYF.

The chain has TRBV19 and TRBJ2-7, with 7 bases identical to TRBD1. V lost 3 bases to trimming and J lost 4 bases; unmatched junction nucleotides: 9. The CDR3 spans 15 residues. Germline lookup yields CDR1 LNHDA and CDR2 SQIVND (reference sequence). The chain's CDR3 is CASSIGGGQPYEQYF. CDR3 coding DNA: TGTGCCAGTAGTATTGGTGGGGGACAGCCATACGAGCAGTACTTC.

The chain links TRBV28 to TRBJ1-5; D is unclear. The CDR3 contains 14 residues. V shed 5 bases and J shed 8 bases, with 16 bases lying between them. Germline CDR1 is MDHEN and CDR2 is SYDVKM. In DNA form, the CDR3 reads TGTGCCAGCAGTAGCCGGGGTGTGTGGGAGCCCCAGCATTTT. Its protein product is CASSSRGVWEPQHF. The entire variable domain, with the rest obtained from reference TRBV28 and TRBJ1-5, is as follows: DVKVTQSSRYLVKRTGEKVFLECVQDMDHENMFWYRQDPGLGLRLIYFSYDVKMKEKGDIPEGYSVSREKKERFSLILESASTNQTSMYLCASSSRGVWEPQHFGDGTRLSIL.

This chain joins TRBV7-2 and TRBJ2-7; D is possibly TRBD2 (5 bases). The V gene lost 1 base and the J gene lost 4 bases, with 11 bases spanning the gap. The CDR3 extends over 14 amino acids. Per the germline V gene, CDR1 is SGHTA and CDR2 is FQGNSA. The DNA for the CDR3 is TGTGCCAGCAGCTTAGGTCTAGCCGGGTACGAGCAGTACTTC. Protein sequence: CASSLGLAGYEQYF.

The chain is built from TRBV28 and TRBJ1-4; D possibly corresponds to TRBD1 (6 bases). This CDR3 region has 14 residues. Germline loops: CDR1 MDHEN, CDR2 SYDVKM. The V end was cut by 6 bases, the J end by 8 bases, with 16 bases between. CDR3 coding DNA: TGTGCCAGCAGAACCACGGGACACCTCGAAAAACTGTTTTTT. Residues: CASRTTGHLEKLFF.

This chain uses TRBV29-1 with TRBJ2-3; 8 bases line up with TRBD2. Germline CDR1 is SQVTM and CDR2 is ANQGSEA. V gave up 5 bases and J gave up 4 bases; unmatched junction bases: 8. The CDR3 is made up of 14 amino acids. Here the CDR3 reads CSVLGLAVADTQYF. The DNA for the CDR3 is TGCAGCGTTCTAGGACTAGCCGTGGCAGATACGCAGTATTTT.

The rearrangement uses TRBV27 and TRBJ2-1; TRBD1 agrees at 9 bases. Germline V CDR1 and CDR2: MNHEY, SMNVEV (reference sequence). The CDR3 is 14 amino acids. DNA of the CDR3: TGTGCTACCGCAGGAGGGACAGGGTACAATGAGCAGTTCTTC. It specifies CATAGGTGYNEQFF.